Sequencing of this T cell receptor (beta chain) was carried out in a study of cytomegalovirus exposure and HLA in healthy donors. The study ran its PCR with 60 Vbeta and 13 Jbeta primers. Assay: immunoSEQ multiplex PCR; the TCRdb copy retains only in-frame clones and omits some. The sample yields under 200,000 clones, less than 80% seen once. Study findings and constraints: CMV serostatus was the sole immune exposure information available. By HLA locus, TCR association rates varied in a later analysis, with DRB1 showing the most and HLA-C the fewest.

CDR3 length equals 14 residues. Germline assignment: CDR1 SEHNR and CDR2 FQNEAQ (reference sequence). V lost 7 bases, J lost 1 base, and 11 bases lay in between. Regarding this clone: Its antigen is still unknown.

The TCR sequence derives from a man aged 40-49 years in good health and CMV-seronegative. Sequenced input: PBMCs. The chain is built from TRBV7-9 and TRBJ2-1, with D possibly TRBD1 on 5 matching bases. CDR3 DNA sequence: TGTGCCAGCACCCTTGACAGTTCCTACAATGAGCAGTTCTTC. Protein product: CASTLDSSYNEQFF.